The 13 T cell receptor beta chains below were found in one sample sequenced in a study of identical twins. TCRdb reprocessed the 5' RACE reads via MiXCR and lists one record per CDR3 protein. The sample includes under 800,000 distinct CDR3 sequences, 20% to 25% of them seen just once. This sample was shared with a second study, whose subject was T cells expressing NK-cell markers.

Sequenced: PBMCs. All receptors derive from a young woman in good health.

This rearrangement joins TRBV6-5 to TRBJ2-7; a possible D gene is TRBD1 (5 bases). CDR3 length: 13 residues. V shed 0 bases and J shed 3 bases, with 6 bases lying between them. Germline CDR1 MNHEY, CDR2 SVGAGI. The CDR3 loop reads CASSYSGLYEQYF. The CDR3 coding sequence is TGTGCCAGCAGTTACTCGGGGCTCTACGAGCAGTACTTC.

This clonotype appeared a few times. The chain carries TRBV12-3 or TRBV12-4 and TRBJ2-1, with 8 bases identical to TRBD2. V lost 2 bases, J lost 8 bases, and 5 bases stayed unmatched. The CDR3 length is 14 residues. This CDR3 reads CASSLTGGYHEQFF. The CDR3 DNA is TGTGCCAGCAGTTTAACGGGAGGGTACCATGAGCAGTTCTTC.

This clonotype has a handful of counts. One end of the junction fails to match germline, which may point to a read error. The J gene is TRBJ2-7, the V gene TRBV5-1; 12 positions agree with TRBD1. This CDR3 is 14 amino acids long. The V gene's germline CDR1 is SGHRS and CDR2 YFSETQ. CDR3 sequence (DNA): TGTGCCAGCAGCCTGGGACAGGGGGCGAACGAGCAGTACTTC. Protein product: CASSLGQGANEQYF.

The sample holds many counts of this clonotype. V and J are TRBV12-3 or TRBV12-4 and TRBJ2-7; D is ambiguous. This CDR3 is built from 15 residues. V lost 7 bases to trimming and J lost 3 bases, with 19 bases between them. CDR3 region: CASTSGLVNNYEQYF. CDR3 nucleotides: TGTGCCAGCACCTCCGGATTGGTAAATAACTACGAGCAGTACTTC.

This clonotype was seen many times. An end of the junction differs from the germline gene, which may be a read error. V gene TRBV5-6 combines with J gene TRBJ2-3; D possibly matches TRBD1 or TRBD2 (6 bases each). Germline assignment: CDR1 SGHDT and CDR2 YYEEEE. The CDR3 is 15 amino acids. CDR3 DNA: TGTGCCAGCAGTTTGGGGGGCGGGGGCACAGATACGCAGTATTTT. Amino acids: CASSLGGGGTDTQYF.

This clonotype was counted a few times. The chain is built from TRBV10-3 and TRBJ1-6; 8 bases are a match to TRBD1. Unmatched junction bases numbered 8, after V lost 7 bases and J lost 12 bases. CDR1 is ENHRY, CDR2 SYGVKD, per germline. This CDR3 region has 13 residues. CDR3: CAINEDRARPLHF. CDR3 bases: TGTGCCATCAACGAGGACAGGGCGAGACCCCTCCACTTT.

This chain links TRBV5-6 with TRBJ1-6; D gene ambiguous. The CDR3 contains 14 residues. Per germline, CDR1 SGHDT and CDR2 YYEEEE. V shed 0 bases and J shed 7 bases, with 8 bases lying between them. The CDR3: CASSLGHTNSPLHF. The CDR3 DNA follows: TGTGCCAGCAGCTTGGGGCATACCAATTCACCCCTCCACTTT.

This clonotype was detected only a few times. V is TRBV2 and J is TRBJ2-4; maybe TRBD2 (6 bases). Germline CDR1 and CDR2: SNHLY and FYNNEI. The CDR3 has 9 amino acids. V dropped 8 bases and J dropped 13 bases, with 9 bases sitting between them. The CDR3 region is CASQRVQYF. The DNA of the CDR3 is TGTGCCAGCCAGCGGGTACAGTACTTC.

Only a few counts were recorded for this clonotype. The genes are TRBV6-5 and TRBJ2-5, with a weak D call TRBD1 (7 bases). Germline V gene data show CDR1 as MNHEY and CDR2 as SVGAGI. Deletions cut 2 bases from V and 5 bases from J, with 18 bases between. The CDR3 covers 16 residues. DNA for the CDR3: TGTGCCAGCAGTTACCATAGACAGGGAGGAGGCGAGACCCAGTACTTC. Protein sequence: CASSYHRQGGGETQYF.

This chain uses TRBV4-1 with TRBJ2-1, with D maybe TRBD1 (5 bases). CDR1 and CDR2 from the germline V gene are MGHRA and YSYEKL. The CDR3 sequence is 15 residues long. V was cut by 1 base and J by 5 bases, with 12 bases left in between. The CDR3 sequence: CASSQGQGWDNEQFF. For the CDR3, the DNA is TGCGCCAGCAGCCAAGGTCAGGGTTGGGACAATGAGCAGTTCTTC.

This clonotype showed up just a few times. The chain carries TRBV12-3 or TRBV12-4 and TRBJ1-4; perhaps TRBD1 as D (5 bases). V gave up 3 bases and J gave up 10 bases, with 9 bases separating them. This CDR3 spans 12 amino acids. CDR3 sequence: CASSFGGAKLFF. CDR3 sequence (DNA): TGTGCCAGCAGTTTTGGCGGGGCAAAACTGTTTTTT.

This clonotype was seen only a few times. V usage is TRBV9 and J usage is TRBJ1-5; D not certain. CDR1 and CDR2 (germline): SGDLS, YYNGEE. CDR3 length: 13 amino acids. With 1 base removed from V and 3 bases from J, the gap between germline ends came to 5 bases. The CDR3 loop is CASSVNTNQPQHF. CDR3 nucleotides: TGTGCCAGCAGCGTAAACACCAATCAGCCCCAGCATTTT.

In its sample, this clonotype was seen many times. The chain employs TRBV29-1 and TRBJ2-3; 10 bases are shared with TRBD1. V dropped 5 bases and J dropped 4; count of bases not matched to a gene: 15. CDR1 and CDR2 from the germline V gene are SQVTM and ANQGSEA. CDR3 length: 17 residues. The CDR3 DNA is TGCAGCGTTATTCGGGGACAGGGGAGAGCGGGTGCAGATACGCAGTATTTT. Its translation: CSVIRGQGRAGADTQYF.